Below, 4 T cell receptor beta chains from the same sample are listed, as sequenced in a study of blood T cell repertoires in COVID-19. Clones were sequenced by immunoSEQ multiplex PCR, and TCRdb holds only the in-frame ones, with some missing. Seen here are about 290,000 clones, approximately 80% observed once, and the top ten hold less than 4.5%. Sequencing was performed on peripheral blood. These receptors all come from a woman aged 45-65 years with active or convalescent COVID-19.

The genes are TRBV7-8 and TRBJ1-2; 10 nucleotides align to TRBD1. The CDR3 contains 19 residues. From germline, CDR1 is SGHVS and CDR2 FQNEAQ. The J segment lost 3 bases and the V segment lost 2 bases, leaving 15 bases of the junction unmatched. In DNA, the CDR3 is TGTGCCAGCAGCTTACGGGCTTCAACGCTGGACAGGGGGTACTATGGCTACACCTTC. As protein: CASSLRASTLDRGYYGYTF.

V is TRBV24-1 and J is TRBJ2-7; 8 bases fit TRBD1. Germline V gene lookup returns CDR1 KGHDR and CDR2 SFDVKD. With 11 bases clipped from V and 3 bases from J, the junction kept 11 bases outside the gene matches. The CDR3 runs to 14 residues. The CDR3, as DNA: TGTGCCAACACTCGGGGGACAGGTAACTACGAGCAGTACTTC. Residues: CANTRGTGNYEQYF.

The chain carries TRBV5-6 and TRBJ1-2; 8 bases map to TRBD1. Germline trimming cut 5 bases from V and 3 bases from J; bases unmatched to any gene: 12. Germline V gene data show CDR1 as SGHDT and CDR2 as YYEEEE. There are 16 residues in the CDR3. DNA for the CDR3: TGTGCCAGCAGATCGACGAGGACAGGGACGTACTATGGCTACACCTTC. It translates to CASRSTRTGTYYGYTF.

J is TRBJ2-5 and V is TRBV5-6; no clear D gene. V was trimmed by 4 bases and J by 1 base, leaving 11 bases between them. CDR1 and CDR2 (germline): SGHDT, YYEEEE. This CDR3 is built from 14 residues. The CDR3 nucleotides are TGTGCCAGCAGCACACGAACGTTCCAAGAGACCCAGTACTTC. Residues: CASSTRTFQETQYF.